This T cell receptor (beta chain) was observed in a study of CD8+CD57+ T cells in acquired aplastic anemia (dated by TCRdb to between 2018 and 2020). In terms of the full investigation: On average, sorted CD4+ and CD8+ cells yielded around 3.5 ug of extracted DNA, with a range of about 0.19 to 30 ug. Healthy donor samples averaged approximately 10 million reads for CD4+ and 11 million to 12 million for CD8+ cells. On the study overall, not on this receptor specifically: Patients and healthy controls showed no significant difference in CD8+ Simpson's diversity (P=0.060). Some 30 CD8+ CDR3 sequences were shared between patients and controls but appeared highly expressed in patients and within their immunodominant clones.

TCR repertoires of sorted CD4+ and CD8+ blood T cells from severe aplastic anemia patients and healthy subjects were deep-sequenced in the study. Ficoll-Paque density gradient centrifugation was used to isolate peripheral blood mononuclear cells. Before DNA was extracted, CD4+ and CD8+ T cells were sorted using either FACS or magnetic beads. Genomic DNA served as template for TCR beta VDJ combination and CDR3 sequence profiling. An Illumina HiSeq 2000 was the platform used for TCR repertoire sequencing. In the paper's pipeline: TRBV/TRBJ rearrangement plots, CDR3 size and DJ length profiles, and Simpson's diversity index were used to assess repertoires. The most abundant DNA sequence in the deep sequencing data was defined as the immunodominant clone. CDR3 amino acid sequences were checked for sharing between subjects and were compared against published repertoires and the VDJdb database. TCRdb ran its own pipeline on the public reads, namely fastp trimming at Q25 and MiXCR clone calling, and kept in-frame beta chains. Merged by CDR3 protein, the rows form single entries marked with the most common genes and DNA. For this entry, the V and J calls and clone size follow TCRdb and not the study's own pipeline. The sample table contains just over 400,000 distinct CDR3 sequences; only one count was recorded for about two thirds of them. More than 3.5% of the sample rests with the top ten.

With respect to this clonotype: Its antigen is not yet known. No clone much larger than this one lies a single base away; base qualities are absent.

Its CDR3 holds 17 amino acids, cysteine through phenylalanine. Only the CDR3 portion is preserved as DNA: 51 bases, with reading frame beginning at the first base. V loses 5 bases, J loses 13 bases, and the germline ends lie 27 bases apart. Sequences SEHNR (CDR1) and FQNEAQ (CDR2) are obtained from the germline V gene (reference sequence). The chain is made from TRBV7-9 and TRBJ1-6; the D gene assignment is ambiguous. The receptor was derived from a human donor in good health, serving as a control. The sample taken for sequencing was sorted CD4+, CD8+, or CD8+CD57+ T cells (not recorded which) from PBMCs. The bases read TGTGCCAGCAGCCCCGGCCTAGGAACAGACTTCAATTATCCCCTCCACTTT. Translated, this is CASSPGLGTDFNYPLHF.